This T cell receptor (beta chain) was sequenced for a study of cytomegalovirus exposure and HLA in healthy donors. Study-level background: Clustering assigned 81% of the approximately 400 genotyped donors to the Caucasian-associated ancestry cluster. Findings and caveats of the study: It is likely that the observed cluster of highly shared sequence variants was a sequencing artifact. TRBV6-2, TRBV6-3 and some other V segments were excluded as indistinguishable.

Both 60 Vbeta primers and 13 Jbeta primers went into the PCR. Only in-frame clones appear in the TCRdb table, and some are missing; sequencing was by immunoSEQ multiplex PCR. The repertoire includes nearly 65,000 clones, roughly 67% of them detected once, and 5% to 7% sits in the top ten. Points on this clone: Antigen unknown.

Germline V CDR1 and CDR2: SGHRS, YFSETQ. V was pared by 0 bases and J by 2 bases, with 12 bases between. The CDR3 is 15 amino acids. The sequenced sample consisted of PBMCs. The TCR sequence derives from a middle-aged man in good health and CMV-seronegative. The chain recombines TRBV5-1 with TRBJ2-7; weak D call: TRBD1 (5 bases). Here the CDR3 reads CASSLVADSPYEQYF. CDR3 bases: TGCGCCAGCAGCTTGGTAGCTGACAGCCCCTACGAGCAGTACTTC. Combining the CDR3 with reference TRBV5-1 and TRBJ2-7 gives the whole variable domain KAGVTQTPRYLIKTRGQQVTLSCSPISGHRSVSWYQQTPGQGLQFLFEYFSETQRNKGNFPGRFSGRQFSNSRSEMNVSTLELGDSALYLCASSLVADSPYEQYFGPGTRLTVT.